This TCR beta chain was sequenced for a study of OX40 agonist ivuxolimab in advanced cancers. For the study at large: Patients were given ivuxolimab, an antibody that agonizes OX40 (CD134).

Remarks on this clone: Its specificity is not known.

Whole-study findings and limits: Also present in some nonresponders was a low level of normalized T-cell clonal expansion. The CD4+ and CD8+ T cells in the blood had expanded clonally by week 6 at 0.1 to 3.0 mg/kg.

Germline-derived CDR1 and CDR2 are MDHEN and SYDVKM. The CDR3 consists of 15 residues. Losses at the gene ends were 5 bases for V and 0 bases for J; bases not matched to a gene: 4. Assay: immunoSEQ multiplex PCR; the TCRdb copy retains only in-frame clones and omits some. The sample includes approximately 56,000 clones, 70% to 90% seen only once; the top ten take nearly 0.7%. The chain recombines TRBV28 with TRBJ2-1; 7 positions match TRBD1. The receptor comes from an adult with an advanced solid tumor such as melanoma, head and neck, liver or kidney cancer. This sample comprised CD4+ or CD8+ T cells sorted from blood, obtained in a trial of the OX40 agonist ivuxolimab. As DNA, the CDR3 is TGTGCCAGCAGTCGACAGGGAGCCTCCTACAATGAGCAGTTCTTC. Protein sequence: CASSRQGASYNEQFF.